The clone carrying this T cell receptor beta chain occurred a few times. The sample is drawn from a study of fetal regulatory T cell absence and autoimmunity. Study as a whole: Without clinical diabetes, IPEX patients showed exocrine pancreas autoimmunity.

The data were produced by immunoSEQ multiplex PCR, yet TCRdb's version contains in-frame clones alone and is incomplete. The sample carries tens of thousands of clones, roughly 80% recorded once. The CDR3 is 12 amino acids. The V end was cut by 5 bases, the J end by 0 bases, with 4 bases between. The germline V gene encodes CDR1 LNHDA and CDR2 SQIVND (reference sequence). Sequenced material: cord blood. The V and J genes are TRBV19 and TRBJ1-2, with D uncertain. The receptor comes from a newborn boy with IPEX syndrome. The CDR3 sequence: CASSETNYGYTF. The CDR3 nucleotides are TGTGCCAGTAGTGAGACTAACTATGGCTACACCTTC. The complete variable domain, with remaining parts taken from reference TRBV19 and TRBJ1-2, reads DGGITQSPKYLFRKEGQNVTLSCEQNLNHDAMYWYRQDPGQGLRLIYYSQIVNDFQKGDIAEGYSVSREKKESFPLTVTSAQKNPTAFYLCASSETNYGYTFGSGTRLTVV.